This passage covers 6 T cell receptor beta chains from one sample sequenced in a study of blood T cell repertoires in COVID-19. Produced via immunoSEQ multiplex PCR; TCRdb's table is partial and in-frame only. This sample has 250,000 to 350,000 clones, with about 90% found just once. What was sequenced was peripheral blood. These receptors all stem from a woman aged 25 to 39 with COVID-19, enrolled during active disease.

This chain links TRBV4-1 with TRBJ2-2; D may be TRBD1 (6 bases). The CDR3 contains 16 residues. V was pared by 4 bases and J by 0 bases, with 12 bases between. Germline loops: CDR1 MGHRA, CDR2 YSYEKL. CDR3 nucleotide sequence: TGCGCCAGCAGCCGGCAGACAGGAGCGAACACCGGGGAGCTGTTTTTT. This translates into CASSRQTGANTGELFF.

This CDR3 is CASTAGIRGYTF. DNA for the CDR3: TGTGCCAGCACGGCAGGGATCCGTGGCTACACCTTC. The chain recombines TRBV6-5 with TRBJ1-2, with D tentatively TRBD1 (5 bases). Deletions cut 7 bases from V and 7 bases from J, with 13 bases between. This CDR3 comprises 12 residues. In germline, CDR1 is MNHEY, CDR2 SVGAGI.

This clone has a count of ten or more. This CDR3 is also generated by other DNA sequences in the sample. V and J are TRBV20-1 and TRBJ2-7; 11 nucleotides match TRBD2. This CDR3 contains 14 residues. The germline CDR1 and CDR2 sequences are DFQATT and SNEGSKA (reference sequence). V gave up 3 bases and J gave up 4 bases; unmatched junction bases: 5. CDR3 residues: CSASGLAGGYEQYF. CDR3 nucleotides: TGCAGTGCTAGTGGTCTAGCGGGAGGATACGAGCAGTACTTC.

In this sample, this clone turned up once. The chain couples TRBV5-1 to TRBJ1-1; TRBD1 matches at 9 bases. The CDR3 is 16 residues long. Germline values: CDR1 SGHRS, CDR2 YFSETQ. V dropped 3 bases and J dropped 4; count of bases not matched to a gene: 10. CDR3 loop: CASSSQPQGAGTEAFF. The CDR3 bases are TGCGCCAGCAGCTCCCAACCACAGGGGGCGGGCACTGAAGCTTTCTTT.

The chain has TRBV9 and TRBJ2-3, with 13 bases aligning to TRBD2. The junction had 6 bases not matched to a gene; V was cut back by 0 bases and J by 5 bases. Germline V CDR1 and CDR2: SGDLS, YYNGEE. The CDR3 loop spans 17 amino acids. The CDR3 region is CASSVALGLAGLDTQYF. CDR3 in DNA: TGTGCCAGCAGCGTAGCACTGGGACTAGCGGGACTAGATACGCAGTATTTT.

The genes are TRBV2 and TRBJ2-7, with 10 bases matching TRBD1. This CDR3 has 12 residues. Germline V CDR1 and CDR2: SNHLY, FYNNEI. The V gene end was trimmed by 6 bases and the J gene end by 12 bases; junction bases not matched to a gene: 8. The CDR3 spells CASSRTRDRGYF. As DNA, the CDR3 is TGTGCCAGCAGCAGAACGCGGGACAGGGGGTACTTC.